The 18 T cell receptor beta chains reported below all come from one sample, sequenced in a study of shared clonotypes between healthy human individuals. Clones were sequenced by immunoSEQ multiplex PCR, and TCRdb holds only the in-frame ones, with some missing. The data contain approximately 2,200,000 clones, about 93% of them singletons. The naive CD8 fraction comprised CD45RO-negative cells positively selected for CCR7 and excluded terminally differentiated effector memory CD45RA+ cells. Input material: naive CD8+ T cells from PBMCs. These receptors originate from a man between 18 and 29 years old in good health. Some clones in this sample may be carry-over from other donors' samples.

This chain connects TRBV29-1 to TRBJ2-5; 8 nucleotides match TRBD1. V was clipped by 5 bases and J by 10 bases; unmatched bases: 18. Per germline, CDR1 SQVTM and CDR2 ANQGSEA. CDR3 length: 15 amino acids. CDR3 residues: CSVLYMDRAGGDQYF. The CDR3 DNA sequence: TGCAGCGTTCTATATATGGACAGGGCCGGGGGAGACCAGTACTTC.

The genes are TRBV13 and TRBJ2-5; either TRBD1 or TRBD2 may supply D (7 bases each). The V end lost 5 bases, the J end lost 5 bases, and 15 bases lay between the germline ends. CDR1 is PRHDT and CDR2 is FYEKMQ in the germline V gene (reference sequence). CDR3 length equals 14 residues. As DNA, the CDR3 is TGTGCCAGCAGCGCCACAGGGGAGGGGGAGACCCAGTACTTC. As protein: CASSATGEGETQYF.

The DNA of the CDR3 is TGTGCCAGCTCACCACTGGAGCGGGGGAGCACAGATACGCAGTATTTT. Residues: CASSPLERGSTDTQYF. This chain uses TRBV18 with TRBJ2-3, with 8 bases lining up with TRBD2. CDR1 is KGHSH and CDR2 is LQKENI in the germline V gene. The CDR3 is made up of 16 amino acids. V gave up 1 base and J gave up 0 bases; unmatched junction bases: 3.

This clone showed up just once. The chain has TRBV9 and TRBJ2-7, with D perhaps TRBD1 or TRBD2 (6 bases each). V gave up 4 bases and J gave up 3 bases, with 20 bases separating them. The CDR3 has 16 residues. Germline-derived CDR1 and CDR2 are SGDLS and YYNGEE. The CDR3 DNA is TGTGCCAGCAGCCCCATCCCGGGGGCGGCCTACTACGAGCAGTACTTC. Its translation: CASSPIPGAAYYEQYF.

This clone was seen once. The chain has TRBV5-8 and TRBJ2-2; D possibly corresponds to TRBD1 (5 bases). The CDR3 spans 13 residues. V lost 3 bases to trimming and J lost 8 bases, with 11 bases between them. CDR1 and CDR2 (germline): SGHTS, YDEGEE. The chain's CDR3 is CASSSVHRGELFF. The CDR3 region has the DNA TGTGCCAGCAGCTCCGTACACAGGGGGGAGCTGTTTTTT.

This rearrangement joins TRBV6-6 to TRBJ2-1; D remains ambiguous. CDR3 length equals 14 residues. The V end was cut by 2 bases, the J end by 1 base, with 6 bases between. Germline V gene lookup returns CDR1 MNHNY and CDR2 SVGAGI (reference sequence). The chain's CDR3 is CASSYLGSYNEQFF. The DNA of the CDR3 is TGTGCCAGCAGTTACCTCGGATCCTACAATGAGCAGTTCTTC.

V usage is TRBV4-1 and J usage is TRBJ1-4; 10 bases fit TRBD1. Germline lookup yields CDR1 MGHRA and CDR2 YSYEKL. The CDR3 runs 15 residues. Losses at the gene ends were 6 bases for V and 2 bases for J; bases not matched to a gene: 3. Here the CDR3 DNA reads TGCGCCAGCAGACGACAGGGGGCGACTAATGAAAAACTGTTTTTT. Its translation is CASRRQGATNEKLFF.

The chain employs TRBV7-3 and TRBJ2-2; TRBD2 matches 8 bases. The CDR3 has 17 residues. J gave up 0 bases and V 1 base, and 4 bases lay outside the gene matches. Germline assignment: CDR1 SGHTA and CDR2 FQGTGA. The CDR3 nucleotides read TGTGCCAGCAGCTTAATAGGCGGGAGGTCGAACACCGGGGAGCTGTTTTTT. Encoded protein: CASSLIGGRSNTGELFF.

The chain employs TRBV19 and TRBJ2-7; 7 bases fit TRBD1. V shed 4 bases and J 6 bases; nucleotides not matched to a gene: 9. The CDR3 spans 14 residues. CDR1 is LNHDA, CDR2 SQIVND, per germline (reference sequence). CDR3 in amino acids: CASSTGDRALEQYF. CDR3 DNA: TGTGCCAGTAGTACTGGTGACAGGGCCCTCGAGCAGTACTTC.

J is TRBJ1-2 and V is TRBV9; D unclear. The ends were cut back, 0 bases at V and 2 bases at J, with 17 bases in the middle. The V gene's germline CDR1 is SGDLS and CDR2 YYNGEE. The CDR3 has 17 amino acids. Here the CDR3 DNA reads TGTGCCAGCAGCGTAGGGTCTCTCGCGAGGACGAACTATGGCTACACCTTC. Translated, it gives CASSVGSLARTNYGYTF.

The J gene is TRBJ2-4, the V gene TRBV27, with 15 nucleotides matching TRBD2. Germline trimming cut 4 bases from V and 1 base from J; bases unmatched to any gene: 2. The CDR3 contains 17 residues. Germline CDR1 and CDR2: MNHEY and SMNVEV (reference sequence). DNA of the CDR3: TGTGCCAGCAGTTCCGGGACTAGCGGGAGGGCCAAAAACATTCAGTACTTC. Amino acid sequence: CASSSGTSGRAKNIQYF.

V usage is TRBV5-8 and J usage is TRBJ2-7; D tentatively reads TRBD1 or TRBD2 (6 bases each). The CDR3 extends over 15 amino acids. V was clipped by 4 bases and J by 0 bases, with 14 bases between them. Germline CDR1 is SGHTS and CDR2 is YDEGEE. Written as DNA, the CDR3 is TGTGCCAGCAGCACCCGGGGGCGGCACTCCTACGAGCAGTACTTC. It specifies CASSTRGRHSYEQYF.

The chain couples TRBV11-2 to TRBJ1-1; D call uncertain. V was shortened by 4 bases and J by 8 bases, with 5 bases between the two germline ends. CDR3 length equals 10 residues. CDR1 and CDR2 from the germline V gene are SGHAT and FQNNGV. CDR3 nucleotide sequence: TGTGCCAGCAGCTCGCAGGAAGCTTTCTTT. As protein: CASSSQEAFF.

The chain has TRBV7-2 and TRBJ2-3; tentative D call: TRBD2 (7 bases). The CDR3 consists of 17 residues. Per the germline V gene, CDR1 is SGHTA and CDR2 is FQGNSA. The V and J ends lost 6 bases and 3 bases respectively, with 22 bases between them. The CDR3 DNA follows: TGTGCCAGCAGACATAGGGGGAGGGAGGACCGTACAGATACGCAGTATTTT. Amino acids: CASRHRGREDRTDTQYF.

About this clone: This same CDR3 is encoded by further DNA sequences in the sample. V gene TRBV27 combines with J gene TRBJ2-1; D gene ambiguous. Deletions cut 2 bases from V and 5 bases from J, with 10 bases between. The CDR3 runs to 14 residues. CDR1 and CDR2 (germline): MNHEY, SMNVEV (reference sequence). CDR3 nucleotides: TGTGCCAGCAGTTTACTATCAGGTGACAATGAGCAGTTCTTC. Its protein product is CASSLLSGDNEQFF.

V is TRBV7-2 and J is TRBJ1-4; D is unresolved. V was clipped by 1 base and J by 4 bases, with 10 bases between them. Germline-derived CDR1 and CDR2 are SGHTA and FQGNSA. The CDR3 is 15 amino acids. The CDR3 nucleotides are TGTGCCAGCAGCTTAGTATCGGGGAATAATGAAAAACTGTTTTTT. It translates to CASSLVSGNNEKLFF.

This clone was seen a single time. The gene calls are TRBV28 and TRBJ2-7; TRBD2 matches 13 bases. The CDR3 sequence is 15 residues long. The V segment lost 5 bases and the J segment 6 bases; nucleotides outside the gene matches: 7. Germline values: CDR1 MDHEN, CDR2 SYDVKM. CDR3 in DNA: TGTGCCAGCAGTCCCGGACTAGCGGGAGCTCTCGAGCAGTACTTC. This gives the protein CASSPGLAGALEQYF.

The J gene is TRBJ2-7, the V gene TRBV6-1; the D gene is possibly TRBD2 (5 bases). This CDR3 is 12 amino acids long. V lost 7 bases and J lost 6, with 13 bases in between. Germline loops: CDR1 MNHNS, CDR2 SASEGT. The CDR3 here is CASTSGRGEQYF. In DNA form, the CDR3 reads TGTGCCAGCACCTCGGGTCGGGGCGAGCAGTACTTC.